The table lists the clone carrying this T cell receptor beta chain with many counts. Its antigen is not identified. One end of the junction is discordant with germline, which a read error may explain. The sample belongs to a study of breast tumors, draining lymph nodes, adjacent tissues. Study-wide results and caveats: The data were judged consistent with most tumor T cells coming from lymph node and expanding in tumor. Compared with lymph nodes, tumors were less diverse; compared with nontumor tissue, more. Compared with basal-like, luminal-like tumors shared significantly more repertoire with nontumor tissue. Data only fit, rather than demonstrated, lymph node origin of most tumor T cells.

The CDR3 covers 15 residues. CDR1 PRHDT and CDR2 FYEKMQ come from the germline V gene (reference sequence). TCRdb recomputed calls from the multiplex PCR reads with MiXCR, one row per CDR3 protein. The top ten hold approximately 3.9% of the sample, which has some 170,000 distinct CDR3 sequences, around 33% seen once. The lymph nodes were axillary draining lymph nodes from breast cancer patients. The chain carries TRBV13 and TRBJ2-1; the match to TRBD2 covers 15 bases. Input material: axillary lymph node tissue. This sequence was found in a female donor with breast cancer. Some clones in this sample may be carry-over from other donors' samples. The CDR3 bases are TGTGCCAGCAGCATAGGACTAGCGGGGGGGGATGAGCAGTTCTTC. It encodes CASSIGLAGGDEQFF.